This is a list of T cell receptor beta chains from one sample in a study of cytomegalovirus exposure and HLA in healthy donors. The table came from immunoSEQ multiplex PCR; TCRdb's copy has only in-frame clones and leaves some out. The sample includes almost 200,000 clones, around 79% of them seen just once. Sequencing used PBMCs. Source of these receptors: a woman under 40 in good health and CMV-seropositive. The CDR3 runs from the conserved cysteine through the conserved F or W. A D gene is named only where the DNA matches it firmly. The listing skips clone size in some rows; elsewhere it reads once, few, many or a size class.

abundance	j_gene	v_gene	d_gene	CDR3aa	CDR3nt
once	TRBJ2-7	TRBV27	.	CASSLGVNYEQYF	TGTGCCAGCAGTTTAGGAGTAAACTACGAGCAGTACTTC
.	TRBJ2-3	TRBV10-3	TRBD2	CAITPTSGITDTQYF	TGTGCCATCACACCGACTAGCGGCATTACAGATACGCAGTATTTT
.	TRBJ2-1	TRBV5-5	.	CASSLLENPVNEQFF	TGTGCCAGCAGCTTGCTAGAAAACCCAGTAAATGAGCAGTTCTTC
.	TRBJ2-7	TRBV11-2	.	CASSLNRGLSYEQYF	TGTGCCAGCAGCCTAAACAGAGGGCTCTCCTACGAGCAGTACTTC
.	TRBJ2-7	TRBV19	.	CASGAQEQYF	TGTGCCAGTGGCGCACAGGAGCAGTACTTC
.	TRBJ1-1	TRBV6-1	.	CASTHPAGGSDEAFF	TGTGCCAGCACACACCCAGCGGGGGGCTCTGATGAAGCTTTCTTT
.	TRBJ2-1	TRBV11-3	TRBD1	CASSFGQGALREQFF	TGTGCCAGCAGCTTTGGACAGGGGGCGCTCCGGGAGCAGTTCTTC
.	TRBJ2-7	TRBV7-8	TRBD2	CASSLEASGASYEQYF	TGTGCCAGCAGCTTAGAGGCTAGCGGAGCCTCCTACGAGCAGTACTTC
.	TRBJ1-1	TRBV27	TRBD1	CASSRTRGQGFNTEAFF	TGTGCCAGCAGTAGAACCCGAGGACAGGGCTTTAACACTGAAGCTTTCTTT
.	TRBJ2-3	TRBV10-3	TRBD2	CAIRREGPDTQYF	TGTGCCATCAGGAGGGAGGGCCCAGATACGCAGTATTTT